Below, 3 T cell receptor beta chains from the same sample are listed, as sequenced in a study of T-cell memory formation after mild COVID-19. TCRdb called the 5' RACE reads again in MiXCR, with one record for every CDR3 protein. This table has about 160,000 distinct CDR3 sequences, roughly 28% appearing once. Sequenced sample: PBMCs or a T cell subset sorted from them (not recorded which). These receptors all come from an adult woman who had mild COVID-19 (a few samples of this study predate the infection). Cell type and time point are not known.

This CDR3 is CASIPTSPKAMNTEAFF. CDR3 DNA: TGTGCCAGCATCCCGACGTCCCCCAAGGCAATGAACACTGAAGCTTTCTTT. The chain joins TRBV7-9 to TRBJ1-1; D gene unclear. Trimming stripped 7 bases from V and 0 bases from J, with 21 bases between. Germline V lookup: CDR1 SEHNR, CDR2 FQNEAQ (reference sequence). The CDR3 loop spans 17 amino acids.

The V gene is TRBV5-1, the J gene TRBJ2-1; D is uncertain. The V gene lost 7 bases and the J gene lost 4 bases, with 18 bases spanning the gap. There are 15 residues in the CDR3. Germline loops: CDR1 SGHRS, CDR2 YFSETQ. The DNA of the CDR3 is TGCGCCAGCGGGGAATTAGACGTTCTTTACAATGAGCAGTTCTTC. This translates into CASGELDVLYNEQFF. The whole variable domain, filled in from reference TRBV5-1 and TRBJ2-1, reads KAGVTQTPRYLIKTRGQQVTLSCSPISGHRSVSWYQQTPGQGLQFLFEYFSETQRNKGNFPGRFSGRQFSNSRSEMNVSTLELGDSALYLCASGELDVLYNEQFFGPGTRLTVL.

About this clonotype: The germline gene is not matched at one end of the junction; a read error may be the cause. The V call is TRBV9, the J call TRBJ2-1; D is ambiguous. Germline V gives CDR1 SGDLS, CDR2 YYNGEE. The CDR3 extends over 12 amino acids. In DNA form, the CDR3 reads TGTGCCAGCAGCGAGTACTACAGTGAGCAGTTCTTC. Residues: CASSEYYSEQFF.